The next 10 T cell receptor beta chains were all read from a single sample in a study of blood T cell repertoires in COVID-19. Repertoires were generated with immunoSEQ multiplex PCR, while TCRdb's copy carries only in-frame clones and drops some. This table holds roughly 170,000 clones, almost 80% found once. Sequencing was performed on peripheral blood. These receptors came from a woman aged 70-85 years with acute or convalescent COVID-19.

CDR3 nucleotide sequence: TGTGCCAGCAAGCAATACCGAGACTCTAACTATGGCTACACCTTC. Protein sequence: CASKQYRDSNYGYTF. The V and J genes are TRBV2 and TRBJ1-2; unclear D gene. CDR3 length: 15 residues. The germline V gene encodes CDR1 SNHLY and CDR2 FYNNEI. V lost 7 bases and J lost 0, with 15 bases in between.

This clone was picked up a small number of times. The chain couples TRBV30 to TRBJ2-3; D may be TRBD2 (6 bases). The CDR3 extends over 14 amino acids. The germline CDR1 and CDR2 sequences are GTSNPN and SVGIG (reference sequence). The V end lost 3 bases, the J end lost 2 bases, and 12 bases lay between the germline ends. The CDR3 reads CAWRPGLHTDTQYF. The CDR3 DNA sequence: TGTGCCTGGAGGCCGGGACTTCACACAGATACGCAGTATTTT.

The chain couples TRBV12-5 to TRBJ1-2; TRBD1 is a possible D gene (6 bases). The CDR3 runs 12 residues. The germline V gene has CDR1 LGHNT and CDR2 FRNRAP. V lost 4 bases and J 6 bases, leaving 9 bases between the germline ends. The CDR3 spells CASGYTGNGYTF. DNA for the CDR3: TGTGCTAGTGGTTATACAGGGAATGGCTACACCTTC.

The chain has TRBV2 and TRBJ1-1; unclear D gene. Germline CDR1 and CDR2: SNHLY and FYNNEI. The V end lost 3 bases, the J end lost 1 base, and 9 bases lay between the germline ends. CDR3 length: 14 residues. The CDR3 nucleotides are TGTGCCAGCAGTGATCCAGGATGGAACACTGAAGCTTTCTTT. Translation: CASSDPGWNTEAFF. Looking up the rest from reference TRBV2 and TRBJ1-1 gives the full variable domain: EPEVTQTPSHQVTQMGQEVILRCVPISNHLYFYWYRQILGQKVEFLVSFYNNEISEKSEIFDDQFSVERPDGSNFTLKIRSTKLEDSAMYFCASSDPGWNTEAFFGQGTRLTVV.

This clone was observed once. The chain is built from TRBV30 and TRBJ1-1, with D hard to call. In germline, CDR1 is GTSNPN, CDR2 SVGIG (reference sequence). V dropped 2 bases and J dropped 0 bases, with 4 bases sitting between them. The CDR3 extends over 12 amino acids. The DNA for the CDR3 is TGTGCCTGGAGTCTGTTGAACACTGAAGCTTTCTTT. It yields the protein CAWSLLNTEAFF. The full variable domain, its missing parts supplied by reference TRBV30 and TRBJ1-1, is SQTIHQWPATLVQPVGSPLSLECTVEGTSNPNLYWYRQAAGRGLQLLFYSVGIGQISSEVPQNLSASRPQDRQFILSSKKLLLSDSGFYLCAWSLLNTEAFFGQGTRLTVV.

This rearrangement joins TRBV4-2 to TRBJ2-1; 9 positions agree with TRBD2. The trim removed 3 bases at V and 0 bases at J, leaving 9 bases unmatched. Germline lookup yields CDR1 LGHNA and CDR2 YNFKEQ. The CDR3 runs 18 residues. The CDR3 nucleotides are TGTGCCAGCAGCCAGGGGCTTTTTAGCGGGAGCTCCTACAATGAGCAGTTCTTC. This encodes CASSQGLFSGSSYNEQFF.

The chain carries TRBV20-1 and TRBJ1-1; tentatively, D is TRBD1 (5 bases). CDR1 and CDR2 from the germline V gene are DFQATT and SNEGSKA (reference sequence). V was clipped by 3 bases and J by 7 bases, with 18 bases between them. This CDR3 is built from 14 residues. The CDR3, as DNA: TGCAGTGCTAGTATGAACCGCAGGGTGAATGAAGCTTTCTTT. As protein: CSASMNRRVNEAFF.

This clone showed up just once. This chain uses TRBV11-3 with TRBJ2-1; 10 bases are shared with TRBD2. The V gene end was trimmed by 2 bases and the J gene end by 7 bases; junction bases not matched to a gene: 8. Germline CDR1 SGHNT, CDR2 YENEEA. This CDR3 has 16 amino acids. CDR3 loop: CASSLQGTSARNEQFF. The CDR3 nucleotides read TGTGCCAGCAGCTTACAAGGGACTAGCGCCAGAAATGAGCAGTTCTTC.

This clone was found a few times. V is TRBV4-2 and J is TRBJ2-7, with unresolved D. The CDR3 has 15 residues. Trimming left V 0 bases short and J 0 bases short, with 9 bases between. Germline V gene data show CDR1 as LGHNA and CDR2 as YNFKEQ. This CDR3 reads CASSQDVSSSYEQYF. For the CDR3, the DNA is TGTGCCAGCAGCCAAGATGTAAGTAGCTCCTACGAGCAGTACTTC.

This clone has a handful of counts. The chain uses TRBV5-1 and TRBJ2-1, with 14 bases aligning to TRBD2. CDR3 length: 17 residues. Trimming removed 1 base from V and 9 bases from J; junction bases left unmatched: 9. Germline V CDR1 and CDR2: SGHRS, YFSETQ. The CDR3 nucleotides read TGCGCCAGCAGCTTGCGACTAGCGGGAGGGCCTTTGGGTGAGCAGTTCTTC. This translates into CASSLRLAGGPLGEQFF.